Listed here are 24 T cell receptor beta chains from one sample, sequenced in a study of blood T cell repertoires in COVID-19. Clones were read by immunoSEQ multiplex PCR, and TCRdb kept only the in-frame ones, dropping some. The sample lists roughly 250,000 clones; approximately 91% were seen once. Sequencing was performed on PBMCs or T cells enriched from blood (not recorded which). These receptor sequences come from a woman in her thirties or forties with acute COVID-19.

This clone was observed once. Other DNA sequences of this sample code for an identical CDR3. This chain connects TRBV7-2 to TRBJ1-1; TRBD1 is a possible D gene (6 bases). V dropped 5 bases and J dropped 0 bases, with 7 bases sitting between them. The CDR3 is 13 residues long. Germline-derived CDR1 and CDR2 are SGHTA and FQGNSA. Here the CDR3 reads CASSRQVNTEAFF. The CDR3 bases are TGTGCCAGCAGCAGACAGGTGAACACTGAAGCTTTCTTT.

This chain uses TRBV7-9 with TRBJ2-1, with 8 bases that match TRBD2. The trim removed 5 bases at V and 12 bases at J, leaving 6 bases unmatched. The CDR3 contains 12 residues. CDR1 and CDR2 (germline): SEHNR, FQNEAQ (reference sequence). The CDR3 here is CASSPAGGWQFF. In DNA, the CDR3 is TGTGCCAGCAGCCCCGCGGGGGGTTGGCAGTTCTTC.

This chain connects TRBV19 to TRBJ2-7; 7 bases agree with TRBD2. J was trimmed by 1 base and V by 5 bases; bases with no gene match: 2. From germline, CDR1 is LNHDA and CDR2 SQIVND (reference sequence). This CDR3 is 13 amino acids long. CDR3 sequence: CASSAGVSYEQYF. DNA of the CDR3: TGTGCCAGTAGTGCGGGAGTTTCCTACGAGCAGTACTTC.

This chain joins TRBV7-8 and TRBJ2-2, with 7 bases that match TRBD1. Germline V gene sequence: CDR1 SGHVS, CDR2 FQNEAQ. This CDR3 spans 15 amino acids. Trimming at V came to 6 bases and at J to 0 bases, leaving 4 bases not matched to a gene. The CDR3 DNA sequence: TGTGCCAGCAGGCGACAGGGAACGAACACCGGGGAGCTGTTTTTT. Protein product: CASRRQGTNTGELFF.

The CDR3 loop is CASSPRLAGPYNEQFF. The CDR3, as DNA: TGTGCCAGCTCTCCCAGACTAGCGGGACCCTACAATGAGCAGTTCTTC. The rearrangement links TRBV18 to TRBJ2-1; 11 bases agree with TRBD2. V shed 6 bases and J 2 bases; nucleotides not matched to a gene: 6. Germline values: CDR1 KGHSH, CDR2 LQKENI. The CDR3 is made up of 16 amino acids.

This clone was counted only a few times. The chain employs TRBV19 and TRBJ2-1; 8 positions agree with TRBD2. Germline assignment: CDR1 LNHDA and CDR2 SQIVND (reference sequence). This CDR3 has 15 amino acids. Losses at the gene ends were 2 bases for V and 3 bases for J; bases not matched to a gene: 3. The CDR3 is CASSIRLAGYNEQFF. CDR3 coding DNA: TGTGCCAGTAGTATACGCCTAGCGGGCTACAATGAGCAGTTCTTC.

This clone was seen a single time. This sequence joins TRBV7-2 and TRBJ2-1; 9 nucleotides line up with TRBD2. Germline assignment: CDR1 SGHTA and CDR2 FQGNSA. The J segment lost 0 bases and the V segment lost 2 bases, leaving 5 bases of the junction unmatched. This CDR3 is built from 17 residues. The CDR3 loop reads CASSLRGGGVSYNEQFF. CDR3 nucleotides: TGTGCCAGCAGCTTACGTGGCGGGGGGGTCTCCTACAATGAGCAGTTCTTC.

The V gene is TRBV2, the J gene TRBJ1-1; tentative D call: TRBD1 (6 bases). CDR3 length equals 14 residues. Germline CDR1 SNHLY, CDR2 FYNNEI. Trimming stripped 6 bases from V and 4 bases from J, with 15 bases between. The DNA of the CDR3 is TGTGCCAGCAGGGAACAGGGCTCAGTCACTGAAGCTTTCTTT. Amino acids: CASREQGSVTEAFF.

The table lists this clone with a count of one. CDR3 nucleotide sequence: TGCGCCAGCAGCCAAGCCCCAGGGATTGCAGACGGCTACACCTTC. Its translation: CASSQAPGIADGYTF. The V and J genes are TRBV4-1 and TRBJ1-2, with a tentative D call TRBD1 (5 bases). CDR3 length: 15 amino acids. The V and J ends lost 1 base and 8 bases respectively, with 17 bases between them. Germline CDR1 and CDR2: MGHRA and YSYEKL.

CDR3: CASSPGYYEQYF. CDR3 coding DNA: TGTGCCAGCAGCCCCGGTTACTACGAGCAGTACTTC. The chain couples TRBV7-9 to TRBJ2-7; D ambiguous. The CDR3 extends over 12 amino acids. V was pared by 5 bases and J by 3 bases, with 8 bases between. Germline CDR1 and CDR2: SEHNR and FQNEAQ (reference sequence).

There are a few counts of this clone. V usage is TRBV4-1 and J usage is TRBJ2-7; 8 positions agree with TRBD2. Losses at the gene ends were 4 bases for V and 2 bases for J; bases not matched to a gene: 7. The CDR3 consists of 15 residues. Germline V gene sequence: CDR1 MGHRA, CDR2 YSYEKL. CDR3 in DNA: TGCGCCAGCAGCCGCGTAACTAGCGGACCCTACGAGCAGTACTTC. Encoded protein: CASSRVTSGPYEQYF.

V is TRBV23-1 and J is TRBJ2-7; D remains unclear. TRBV23-1 is recorded as an ORF, its role being uncertain. CDR3 length: 13 amino acids. Trimming took off 5 bases at V and 3 bases at J, with 11 bases between the two ends. CDR3 protein: CASSEAANYEQYF. The CDR3, as DNA: TGCGCCAGCAGTGAGGCAGCTAACTACGAGCAGTACTTC.

The chain recombines TRBV6-6 with TRBJ1-3; TRBD1 might be the D (6 bases). The CDR3 has 16 residues. V lost 0 bases, J lost 0 bases, and 9 bases lay in between. Germline CDR1 MNHNY, CDR2 SVGAGI (reference sequence). CDR3 DNA: TGTGCCAGCAGTTACTCGCGCAGGGGCTCTGGAAACACCATATATTTT. Its translation: CASSYSRRGSGNTIYF.

The rearrangement joins TRBV19 to TRBJ2-3; TRBD2 aligns across 10 bases. The CDR3 is 16 residues long. CDR1 is LNHDA, CDR2 SQIVND, per germline (reference sequence). After removal of 2 bases from V and 7 bases from J, the junction contained 9 bases not matched to a gene. The CDR3 sequence is CASSIRPSGGAHTQYF. The CDR3 DNA sequence: TGTGCCAGTAGTATACGTCCTAGCGGGGGCGCCCATACGCAGTATTTT.

The V call is TRBV4-1, the J call TRBJ1-3; D might be TRBD1 (6 bases). V lost 1 base and J lost 0, with 13 bases in between. This CDR3 has 17 residues. CDR1 and CDR2 from the germline V gene are MGHRA and YSYEKL. The CDR3 nucleotides read TGCGCCAGCAGCCAAGTTCCGGGACACAGCTCTGGAAACACCATATATTTT. It is translated as CASSQVPGHSSGNTIYF.

The rearrangement uses TRBV3-1 (or the pseudogene TRBV3-2) and TRBJ2-5, with D possibly matching TRBD1 (5 bases). The CDR3 extends over 15 amino acids. Between the trimmed V and J ends, which lost 6 bases and 9 bases, there was a span of 23 bases. Germline CDR1 reads LGHDT; CDR2 reads YNNKEL (reference sequence). In DNA form, the CDR3 reads TGTGCCAGCAGACCGACGACAGTCGGATTCGAGGCCCAGTACTTC. It is translated as CASRPTTVGFEAQYF.

This clone was picked up one time. The J gene is TRBJ2-1, the V gene TRBV19, with D unresolved. Trimming shortened V by 5 bases and J by 3 bases, and 11 bases separated the two germline ends. The CDR3 contains 14 residues. Germline lookup yields CDR1 LNHDA and CDR2 SQIVND (reference sequence). DNA of the CDR3: TGTGCCAGTAGTGATGGCAGGTACTACAATGAGCAGTTCTTC. As protein: CASSDGRYYNEQFF.

V and J are TRBV5-1 and TRBJ1-2; 7 nucleotides agree with TRBD1. The germline CDR1 and CDR2 sequences are SGHRS and YFSETQ. The junction had 4 bases not matched to a gene; V was cut back by 1 base and J by 4 bases. The CDR3 covers 14 residues. CDR3: CASSLQGELYGYTF. In DNA, the CDR3 is TGCGCCAGCAGCTTGCAGGGGGAACTCTATGGCTACACCTTC.

This clone was counted a single time. The chain joins TRBV18 to TRBJ1-5; D is possibly TRBD1 (6 bases). Germline lookup yields CDR1 KGHSH and CDR2 LQKENI. This CDR3 comprises 14 residues. V was pared by 2 bases and J by 3 bases, with 8 bases between. DNA of the CDR3: TGTGCCAGCTCACCAACAGGGACCAATCAGCCCCAGCATTTT. The encoded protein is CASSPTGTNQPQHF.

The V gene is TRBV6-6, the J gene TRBJ1-4; D perhaps matches TRBD1 (6 bases). The V gene lost 7 bases and the J gene lost 5 bases, with 14 bases spanning the gap. CDR1 is MNHNY and CDR2 is SVGAGI in the germline V gene (reference sequence). The CDR3 sequence is 14 residues long. The CDR3 here is CASTLTQGNEKLFF. The DNA of the CDR3 is TGTGCCAGCACCCTTACGCAGGGGAATGAAAAACTGTTTTTT.

This chain connects TRBV19 to TRBJ1-1; D remains unclear. Germline CDR1 is LNHDA and CDR2 is SQIVND (reference sequence). V lost 1 base, J lost 5 bases, and 8 bases lay in between. The CDR3 runs 13 residues. The CDR3 loop reads CASSIVGRTEAFF. In DNA, the CDR3 is TGTGCCAGTAGTATAGTGGGGAGAACTGAAGCTTTCTTT.

The chain combines TRBV29-1 with TRBJ2-1; 12 nucleotides match TRBD2. Trimming took 2 bases from V and 4 from J; bases not matched to a gene: 3. This CDR3 spans 15 amino acids. CDR1 and CDR2 from the germline V gene are SQVTM and ANQGSEA. The DNA for the CDR3 is TGCAGCGTTGAATGGACTAGCGGGGTGTACAATGAGCAGTTCTTC. Translating it yields CSVEWTSGVYNEQFF.

The chain is built from TRBV9 and TRBJ1-3; tentative D call: TRBD1 (6 bases). CDR1 SGDLS and CDR2 YYNGEE come from the germline V gene. The CDR3 runs 13 residues. Trimming took 5 bases from V and 2 from J, leaving 8 bases between them. The CDR3 DNA reads as TGTGCCAGCAGAGGACAGCCTGGAAACACCATATATTTT. Its protein product is CASRGQPGNTIYF. Combining the CDR3 with reference TRBV9 and TRBJ1-3 gives the whole variable domain DSGVTQTPKHLITATGQRVTLRCSPRSGDLSVYWYQQSLDQGLQFLIQYYNGEERAKGNILERFSAQQFPDLHSELNLSSLELGDSALYFCASRGQPGNTIYFGEGSWLTVV.

V is TRBV30 and J is TRBJ2-6; D may be TRBD1 (6 bases). CDR1 is GTSNPN, CDR2 SVGIG, per germline (reference sequence). The V gene lost 6 bases and the J gene lost 4 bases, with 10 bases spanning the gap. CDR3 length equals 13 residues. CDR3 sequence (DNA): TGTGCCTGCACAGGGACGGGGGCCAACGTCCTGACTTTC. It specifies CACTGTGANVLTF.